This is a list of T cell receptor beta chains from one sample in a study of T-cell reconstitution after alpha-beta-depleted transplantation in children. MiXCR was run by TCRdb on the PCR reads, yielding one entry per CDR3 protein. Seen here are some 600,000 distinct CDR3 sequences, 16% observed once, and the top ten hold over 0.95%. The sequences come from PBMCs from the stem cell graft donor, collected from the stem cell graft. All receptors come from a human donor who donated a stem cell graft to a child with acute myeloid leukemia. Each CDR3 is given with its conserved first and last residue. The D gene is left open where the match is weak. The size entry is marked missing in some rows and otherwise reads once, few, many or a size class.

J gene,V gene,D gene,clone size,CDR3 protein,CDR3 DNA
TRBJ2-7,TRBV4-3,NA,many,CASSQDIRDGNEQYF,TGCGCCAGCAGCCAAGATATCAGGGACGGGAACGAGCAGTACTTC
TRBJ2-1,TRBV7-2,NA,few,CASSPQRSTYNEQFF,TGTGCCAGCAGCCCCCAGCGGAGCACCTACAATGAGCAGTTCTTC
TRBJ1-6,TRBV20-1,NA,many,CSARERGARNNSPLHF,TGCAGTGCTAGAGAGAGGGGGGCGAGAAATAATTCACCCCTCCACTTT
TRBJ2-7,TRBV6-5,NA,NA,CASSYSITSSYEQYF,TGTGCCAGCAGTTACTCGATTACTAGCTCCTACGAGCAGTACTTC
TRBJ2-3,TRBV5-5,TRBD2,many,CASSASGGAIDTQYF,TGTGCCAGCAGCGCGAGCGGGGGGGCGATAGATACGCAGTATTTT
TRBJ1-1,TRBV12-3/TRBV12-4,NA,few,CASNPTGRSTEAFF,TGTGCCAGCAACCCAACGGGACGGTCTACTGAAGCTTTCTTT
TRBJ2-7,TRBV6-1,NA,NA,CAGRGGIYEQYF,TGTGCCGGTAGAGGGGGGATCTACGAGCAGTACTTC
TRBJ2-7,TRBV5-1,NA,NA,CASSGARGNSYEQYF,TGCGCCAGCAGCGGCGCACGTGGGAATTCCTACGAGCAGTACTTC
TRBJ1-1,TRBV7-2,TRBD1,NA,CASSSTGGFSTEAFF,TGTGCCAGCAGCTCGACAGGGGGTTTTTCCACTGAAGCTTTCTTT
TRBJ1-1,TRBV5-1,NA,few,CASSLDLGQVGTEAFF,TGCGCCAGCAGCTTGGATCTTGGGCAGGTCGGCACTGAAGCTTTCTTT
TRBJ1-5,TRBV20-1,NA,many,CSARDQLDQPQHF,TGCAGTGCTAGAGATCAGCTGGATCAGCCCCAGCATTTT
TRBJ1-2,TRBV20-1,NA,many,CSAEGTLYGYTF,TGCAGTGCCGAAGGGACCCTCTATGGCTACACCTTC
TRBJ2-1,TRBV12-3/TRBV12-4,NA,NA,CASVMSSYNEQFF,TGTGCCAGCGTAATGAGCTCCTACAATGAGCAGTTCTTC
TRBJ2-2,TRBV15,NA,NA,CATSRTGTRGTGELFF,TGTGCCACCAGCAGGACGGGAACTAGGGGAACCGGGGAGCTGTTTTTT
TRBJ2-1,TRBV5-1,NA,NA,CASSRGSYEQFF,TGCGCCAGCAGCAGGGGATCTTATGAGCAGTTCTTC
TRBJ2-5,TRBV29-1,NA,many,CSVETLNQETQYF,TGCAGCGTTGAAACGCTAAACCAAGAGACCCAGTACTTC
TRBJ2-5,TRBV5-1,TRBD1,NA,CASSFSDRDQETQYF,TGCGCCAGCAGCTTCTCCGACAGGGACCAAGAGACCCAGTACTTC
TRBJ1-6,TRBV5-5,NA,few,CASSLQATGITYNSPLHF,TGTGCCAGCAGCTTGCAGGCTACAGGGATCACCTATAATTCACCCCTCCACTTT
TRBJ1-1,TRBV21-1,NA,NA,CASSKEDRGQGTEAFF,TGTGCCAGCAGCAAAGAGGACAGGGGGCAGGGAACTGAAGCTTTCTTT
TRBJ2-6,TRBV4-2,TRBD1,few,CASSQLFGTGSSGANVLTF,TGTGCCAGCAGCCAACTATTCGGGACAGGGAGCTCTGGGGCCAACGTCCTGACTTTC